The next 12 T cell receptor beta chains were all read from a single sample in a study of cytomegalovirus exposure and HLA in healthy donors. Both 60 Vbeta primers and 13 Jbeta primers went into the PCR. Data came from immunoSEQ multiplex PCR; TCRdb stores just in-frame clones and leaves some out. The table has tens of thousands of clones, roughly 80% seen once. The sample consisted of PBMCs. The origin of the receptors is a man aged 40-49 years in good health and CMV-seronegative.

This rearrangement joins TRBV6-6 to TRBJ2-7; 7 bases match TRBD2. Germline V CDR1 and CDR2: MNHNY, SVGAGI (reference sequence). The CDR3 runs 12 residues. J lost 3 bases, V lost 6 bases, and 2 bases had no gene match. CDR3 loop: CASRGTNYEQYF. The CDR3 nucleotides read TGTGCCAGCAGGGGGACTAACTACGAGCAGTACTTC.

Only one count was recorded for this clone. The rearrangement links TRBV7-2 to TRBJ1-2; TRBD1 matches 10 bases. Trimming removed 4 bases from V and 2 bases from J; junction bases left unmatched: 1. The CDR3 is 14 amino acids. Per the germline V gene, CDR1 is SGHTA and CDR2 is FQGNSA. The CDR3 region is CASSSGQGNYGYTF. Written as DNA, the CDR3 is TGTGCCAGCAGCTCGGGACAGGGGAACTATGGCTACACCTTC.

The table lists this clone with a few counts. V and J are TRBV6-5 and TRBJ2-7, with 9 bases that match TRBD1. Per germline, CDR1 MNHEY and CDR2 SVGAGI. This CDR3 region has 16 residues. V trimming: 0 bases; J trimming: 3 bases; junction bases outside the gene matches: 6. CDR3 loop: CASSYSTGGLLYEQYF. DNA for the CDR3: TGTGCCAGCAGTTACTCGACAGGGGGATTACTCTACGAGCAGTACTTC.

The V gene is TRBV5-6, the J gene TRBJ2-2; D is unresolved. This CDR3 contains 12 residues. V lost 1 base to trimming and J lost 6 bases, with 4 bases between them. Germline V gene data show CDR1 as SGHDT and CDR2 as YYEEEE. The CDR3 region is CASSLSSGELFF. The CDR3 DNA is TGTGCCAGCAGCTTGTCTTCCGGGGAGCTGTTTTTT. Drawing the rest from reference TRBV5-6 and TRBJ2-2, the complete variable domain is DAGVTQSPTHLIKTRGQQVTLRCSPKSGHDTVSWYQQALGQGPQFIFQYYEEEERQRGNFPDRFSGHQFPNYSSELNVNALLLGDSALYLCASSLSSGELFFGEGSRLTVL.

This clone has ten or more counts. The chain couples TRBV29-1 to TRBJ2-7; tentative D call: TRBD1 (6 bases). This CDR3 region has 12 residues. V was trimmed by 4 bases and J by 10 bases, leaving 17 bases between them. Germline V gene sequence: CDR1 SQVTM, CDR2 ANQGSEA. The CDR3 sequence is CSVADSSYSQYF. CDR3 nucleotide sequence: TGCAGCGTTGCGGACAGTTCGTATTCCCAGTACTTC.

The chain is built from TRBV28 and TRBJ2-1; a weak D match, TRBD2 (6 bases). CDR3 length: 14 residues. Germline CDR1 MDHEN, CDR2 SYDVKM. V was cut by 2 bases and J by 2 bases, with 7 bases left in between. The DNA of the CDR3 is TGTGCCAGCAGTTTACTAGCGACCTACAATGAGCAGTTCTTC. This translates into CASSLLATYNEQFF.

The count of this clone is one. V usage is TRBV6-5 and J usage is TRBJ2-4; D possibly corresponds to TRBD2 (5 bases). The CDR3 contains 15 residues. Trimming cost V 2 bases and J 8 bases, with 16 bases left between them. Germline CDR1 and CDR2: MNHEY and SVGAGI. The CDR3 sequence: CASSYAGQVGDIQYF. The CDR3 DNA is TGTGCCAGCAGTTACGCAGGCCAGGTCGGGGACATTCAGTACTTC.

CDR3 sequence reads: CASSVRGFCTF. In DNA, the CDR3 is TGTGCCAGCAGTGTAAGGGGATTCTGCACCTTC. V is TRBV25-1 and J is TRBJ1-2; TRBD1 might be the D (5 bases). The CDR3 extends over 11 amino acids. V lost 4 bases and J 13 bases, leaving 13 bases between the germline ends. The germline V gene has CDR1 MGHDK and CDR2 SYGVNS.

This clone turned up a few times. The rearrangement uses TRBV5-1 and TRBJ2-2; 11 nucleotides match TRBD2. Per the germline V gene, CDR1 is SGHRS and CDR2 is YFSETQ. The CDR3 covers 15 residues. With 2 bases clipped from V and 4 bases from J, the junction kept 1 base outside the gene matches. The CDR3 sequence: CASSFGLAGTGELFF. The CDR3 DNA reads TGCGCCAGCAGCTTTGGACTAGCGGGCACCGGGGAGCTGTTTTTT.

V usage is TRBV6-6 and J usage is TRBJ1-2; D remains ambiguous. The ends were cut back, 5 bases at V and 2 bases at J, with 9 bases in the middle. The V gene's germline CDR1 is MNHNY and CDR2 SVGAGI (reference sequence). The CDR3 consists of 13 residues. CDR3: CASSDTSNYGYTF. The CDR3 DNA reads as TGTGCCAGCAGTGACACCTCCAACTATGGCTACACCTTC.

The gene calls are TRBV29-1 and TRBJ2-1, with a tentative D call TRBD2 (5 bases). Germline CDR1 and CDR2: SQVTM and ANQGSEA. V was trimmed by 6 bases and J by 9 bases, leaving 15 bases between them. This CDR3 comprises 12 residues. In DNA, the CDR3 is TGCAGCGTGGGTGTTGGGAGACGTGAGCAGTTCTTC. This translates into CSVGVGRREQFF.

The gene calls are TRBV25-1 and TRBJ1-2, with 7 positions matching TRBD1. This CDR3 has 18 residues. V lost 0 bases to trimming and J lost 8 bases; unmatched junction nucleotides: 18. The germline V gene encodes CDR1 MGHDK and CDR2 SYGVNS. As DNA, the CDR3 is TGTGCCAGCAGTGAATATGCCAATTCAATACAGGGGACAATGGGCTACACCTTC. This gives the protein CASSEYANSIQGTMGYTF.